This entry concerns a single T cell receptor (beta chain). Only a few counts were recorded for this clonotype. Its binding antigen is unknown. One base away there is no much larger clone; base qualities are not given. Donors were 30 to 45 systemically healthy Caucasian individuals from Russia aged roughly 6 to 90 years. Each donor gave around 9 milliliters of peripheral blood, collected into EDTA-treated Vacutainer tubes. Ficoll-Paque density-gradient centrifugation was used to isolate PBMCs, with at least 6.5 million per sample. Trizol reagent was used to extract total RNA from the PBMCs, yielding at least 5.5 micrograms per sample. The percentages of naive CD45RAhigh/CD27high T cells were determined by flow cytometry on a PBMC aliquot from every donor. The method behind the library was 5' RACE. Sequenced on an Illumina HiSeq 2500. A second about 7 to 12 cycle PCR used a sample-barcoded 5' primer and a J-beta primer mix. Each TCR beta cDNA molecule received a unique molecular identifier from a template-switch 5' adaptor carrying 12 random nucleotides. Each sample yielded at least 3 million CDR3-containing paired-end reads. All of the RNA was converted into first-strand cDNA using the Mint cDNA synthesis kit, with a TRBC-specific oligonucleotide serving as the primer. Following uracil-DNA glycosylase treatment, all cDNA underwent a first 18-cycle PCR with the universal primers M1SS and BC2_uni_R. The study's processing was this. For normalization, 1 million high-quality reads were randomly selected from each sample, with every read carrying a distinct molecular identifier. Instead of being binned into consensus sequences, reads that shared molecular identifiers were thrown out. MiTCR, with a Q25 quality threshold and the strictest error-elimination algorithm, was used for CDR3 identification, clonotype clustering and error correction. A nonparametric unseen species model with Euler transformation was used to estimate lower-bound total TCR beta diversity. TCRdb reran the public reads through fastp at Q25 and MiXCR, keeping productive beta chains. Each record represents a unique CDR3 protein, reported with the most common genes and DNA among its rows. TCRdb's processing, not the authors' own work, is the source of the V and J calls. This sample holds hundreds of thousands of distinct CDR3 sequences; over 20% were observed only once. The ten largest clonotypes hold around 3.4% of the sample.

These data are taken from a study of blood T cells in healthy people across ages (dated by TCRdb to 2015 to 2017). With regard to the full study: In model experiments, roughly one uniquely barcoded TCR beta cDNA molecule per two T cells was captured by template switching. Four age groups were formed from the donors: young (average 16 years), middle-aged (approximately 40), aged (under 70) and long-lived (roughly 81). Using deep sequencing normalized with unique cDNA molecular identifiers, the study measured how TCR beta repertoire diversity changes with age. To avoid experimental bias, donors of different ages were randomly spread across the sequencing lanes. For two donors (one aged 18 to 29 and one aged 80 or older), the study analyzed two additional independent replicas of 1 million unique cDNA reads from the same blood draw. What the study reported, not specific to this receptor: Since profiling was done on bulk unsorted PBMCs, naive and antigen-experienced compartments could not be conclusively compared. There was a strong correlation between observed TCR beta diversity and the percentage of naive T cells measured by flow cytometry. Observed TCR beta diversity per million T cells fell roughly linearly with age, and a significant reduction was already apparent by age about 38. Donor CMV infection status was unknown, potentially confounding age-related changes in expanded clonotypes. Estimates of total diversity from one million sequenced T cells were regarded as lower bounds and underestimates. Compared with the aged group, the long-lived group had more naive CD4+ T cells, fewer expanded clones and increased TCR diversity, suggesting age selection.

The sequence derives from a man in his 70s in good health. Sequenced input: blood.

The DNA is TGTGCCAGCACTCAGGGCCAGGTGAACACTGAAGCTTTCTTT. This encodes CASTQGQVNTEAFF. The rearranged chain carries TRBV12-3 or TRBV12-4 and TRBJ1-1, with TRBD1 tentatively as D gene (5 bases match). The CDR3 spans 14 residues, from the cysteine through the phenylalanine. Kept here is only the CDR3 DNA, which spans 42 bases and is read in frame from base 1. V is cut by 7 bases and J by 0 bases, and the space between the germline ends is 12 bases.